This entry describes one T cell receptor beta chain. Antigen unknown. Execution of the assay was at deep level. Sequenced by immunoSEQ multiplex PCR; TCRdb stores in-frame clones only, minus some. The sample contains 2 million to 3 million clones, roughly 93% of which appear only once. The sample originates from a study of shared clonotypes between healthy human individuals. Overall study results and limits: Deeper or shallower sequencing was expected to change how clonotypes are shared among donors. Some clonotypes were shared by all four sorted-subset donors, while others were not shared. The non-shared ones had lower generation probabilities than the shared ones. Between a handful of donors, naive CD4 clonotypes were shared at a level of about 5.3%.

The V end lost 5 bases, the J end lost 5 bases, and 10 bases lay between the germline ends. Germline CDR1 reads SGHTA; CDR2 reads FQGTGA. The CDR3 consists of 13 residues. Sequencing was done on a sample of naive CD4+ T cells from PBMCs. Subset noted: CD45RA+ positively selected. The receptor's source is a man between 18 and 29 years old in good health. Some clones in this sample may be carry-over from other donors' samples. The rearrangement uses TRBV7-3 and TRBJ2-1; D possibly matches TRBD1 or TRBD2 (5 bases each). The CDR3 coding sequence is TGTGCCAGCAGCCGGGACCACGACAATGAGCAGTTCTTC. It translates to CASSRDHDNEQFF.